This T cell receptor beta chain was retrieved from a study of T cells in Graves' hyperthyroidism and ophthalmopathy. This clonotype was seen many times. Germline CDR1 is SGHRS and CDR2 is YFSETQ. This CDR3 is built from 13 residues. Trimming removed 4 bases from V and 8 bases from J, with 15 bases in between. Researchers amplified the TCR beta CDR3 regions from RNA transcripts. The HTBI primer set was used in a first-round RT-PCR of the TCR CDR3. MiXCR, applied by TCRdb to the multiplex PCR reads, yields one record per CDR3 protein. There are 550,000 to 600,000 distinct CDR3 sequences in the sample; just over 45% occur only once, and 19% lies in the top ten.

This sequence was found in an adult woman with Graves' disease, either hyperthyroidism or ophthalmopathy (not recorded which). The chain is built from TRBV5-1 and TRBJ1-2; D is possibly TRBD1 (5 bases). The sequencing sample was made of peripheral blood or thyroid tissue (not recorded which). In nucleotides, the CDR3 is TGCGCCAGCAGCCCCGGGACCTATGCGGGCTACACCTTC. Residues: CASSPGTYAGYTF.